This record covers a single TCR beta chain. Germline V lookup: CDR1 SGHKS, CDR2 YYEKEE (reference sequence). This CDR3 is 14 amino acids long. After removal of 3 bases from V and 4 bases from J, the junction contained 6 bases not matched to a gene. Libraries were prepared by immunoSEQ multiplex PCR; TCRdb keeps only in-frame clonotypes and omits some of them. This table has about 250,000 clones, approximately 79% appearing once. The record originates from a study of blood T cell repertoires in COVID-19. Study information: Sites across the United States, Italy and Spain contributed samples from acute and convalescent COVID-19.

The TCR originated in a woman between 40 and 50 years old with active or convalescent COVID-19. Sample: peripheral blood. This chain uses TRBV5-5 with TRBJ1-2, with 7 bases that match TRBD1. Here the CDR3 DNA reads TGTGCCAGCAGCTGGGACAGAACTTCCTATGGCTACACCTTC. Protein product: CASSWDRTSYGYTF.